This T cell receptor beta chain was recovered during a study of regulatory T cells in long-lasting Graves disease. This clonotype came up many times. Its antigen is unknown. V trimming: 6 bases; J trimming: 4 bases; junction bases outside the gene matches: 11. There are 16 residues in the CDR3. Germline assignment: CDR1 SNHLY and CDR2 FYNNEI. Libraries of TCR beta came from iRepertoire HTBI primers plus Arm-PCR of CDR3 regions. TCRdb recomputed calls from the multiplex PCR reads with MiXCR, one row per CDR3 protein. The repertoire has 350,000 to 500,000 distinct CDR3 sequences, about 17% of them found once; the top ten carry about 11%. General study points: Those with persistent Graves' had less TCR diversity than newly diagnosed patients. Segments TRBV28, TRBJ1-2 and TRBJ2-5 showed preferential usage in persistent disease.

Time point specified: newly diagnosed GD, antithyroid drugs for less than 3 months. Isolated PBMC RNA provided the starting material for the TCR library. The data were also submitted as part of a second study, on T cells in Graves' hyperthyroidism and ophthalmopathy.

The genes are TRBV2 and TRBJ2-3; 9 positions agree with TRBD2. This TCR came from a woman aged 25 to 39 with Graves disease. The specimen was peripheral blood mononuclear cells (PBMCs), collected at new diagnosis, from a patient treated with antithyroid drugs. The CDR3 coding sequence is TGTGCCAGCAGCCCCTTCTTTCAGCGGGAGGCAGATACGCAGTATTTT. It is translated as CASSPFFQREADTQYF.